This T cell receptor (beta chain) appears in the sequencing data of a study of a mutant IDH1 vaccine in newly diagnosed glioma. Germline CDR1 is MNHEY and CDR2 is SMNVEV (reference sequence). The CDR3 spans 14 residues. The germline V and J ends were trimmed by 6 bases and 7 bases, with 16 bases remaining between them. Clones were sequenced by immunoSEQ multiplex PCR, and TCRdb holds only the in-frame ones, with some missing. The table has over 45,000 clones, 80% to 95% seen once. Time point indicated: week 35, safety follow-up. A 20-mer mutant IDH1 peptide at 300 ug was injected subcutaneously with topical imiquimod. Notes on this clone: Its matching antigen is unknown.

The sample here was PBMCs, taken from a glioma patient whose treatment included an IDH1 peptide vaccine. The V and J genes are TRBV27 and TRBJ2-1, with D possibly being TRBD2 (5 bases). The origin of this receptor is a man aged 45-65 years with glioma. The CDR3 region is CASSSWAPGNEQFF. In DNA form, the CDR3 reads TGTGCCAGCAGCTCCTGGGCCCCGGGGAATGAGCAGTTCTTC.